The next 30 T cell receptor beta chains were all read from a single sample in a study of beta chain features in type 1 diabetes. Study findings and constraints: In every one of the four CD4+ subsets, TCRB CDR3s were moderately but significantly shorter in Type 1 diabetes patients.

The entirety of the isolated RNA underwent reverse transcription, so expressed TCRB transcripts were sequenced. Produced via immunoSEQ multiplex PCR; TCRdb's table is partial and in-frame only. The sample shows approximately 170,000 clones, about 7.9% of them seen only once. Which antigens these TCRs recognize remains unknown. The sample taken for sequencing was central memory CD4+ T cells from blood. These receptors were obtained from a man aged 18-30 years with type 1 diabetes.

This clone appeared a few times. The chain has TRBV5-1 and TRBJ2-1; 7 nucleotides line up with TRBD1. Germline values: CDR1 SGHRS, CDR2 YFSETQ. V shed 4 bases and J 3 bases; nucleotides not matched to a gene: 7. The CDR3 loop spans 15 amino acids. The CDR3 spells CASSASYRGYNEQFF. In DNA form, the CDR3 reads TGCGCCAGCAGCGCCTCCTACAGGGGCTACAATGAGCAGTTCTTC.

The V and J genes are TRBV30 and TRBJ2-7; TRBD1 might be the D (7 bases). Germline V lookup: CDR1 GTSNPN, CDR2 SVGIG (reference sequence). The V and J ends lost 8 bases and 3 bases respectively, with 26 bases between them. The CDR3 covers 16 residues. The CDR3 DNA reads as TGTGCCGCCCCAAGACAGGGAGGTGCGGGGATCTACGAGCAGTACTTC. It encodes CAAPRQGGAGIYEQYF.

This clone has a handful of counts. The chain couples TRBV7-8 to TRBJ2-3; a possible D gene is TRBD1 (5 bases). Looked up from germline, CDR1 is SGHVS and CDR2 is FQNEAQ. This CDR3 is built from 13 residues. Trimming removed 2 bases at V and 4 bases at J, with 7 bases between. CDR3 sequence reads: CASSLQGPDTQYF. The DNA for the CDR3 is TGTGCCAGCAGCTTACAGGGCCCAGATACGCAGTATTTT.

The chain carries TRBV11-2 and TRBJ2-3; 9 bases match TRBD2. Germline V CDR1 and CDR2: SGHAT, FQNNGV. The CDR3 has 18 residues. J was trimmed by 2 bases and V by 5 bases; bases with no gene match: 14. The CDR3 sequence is CASSGMGLAGTNTDTQYF. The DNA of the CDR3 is TGTGCCAGCAGCGGGATGGGCCTAGCGGGGACAAACACAGATACGCAGTATTTT.

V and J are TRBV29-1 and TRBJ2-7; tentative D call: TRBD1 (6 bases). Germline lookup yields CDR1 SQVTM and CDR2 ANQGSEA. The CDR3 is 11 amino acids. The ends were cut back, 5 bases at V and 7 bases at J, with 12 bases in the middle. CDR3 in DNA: TGCAGCGTTCTTCAGGGGAAGGAGCAGTACTTC. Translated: CSVLQGKEQYF.

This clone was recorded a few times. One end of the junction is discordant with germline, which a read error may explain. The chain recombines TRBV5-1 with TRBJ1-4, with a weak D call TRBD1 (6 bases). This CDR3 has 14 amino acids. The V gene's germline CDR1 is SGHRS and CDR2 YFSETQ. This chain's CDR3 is CASTLSQGNEKLFF. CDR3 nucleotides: TGCGCCAGCACCTTGTCACAGGGTAATGAAAAACTGTTTTTT.

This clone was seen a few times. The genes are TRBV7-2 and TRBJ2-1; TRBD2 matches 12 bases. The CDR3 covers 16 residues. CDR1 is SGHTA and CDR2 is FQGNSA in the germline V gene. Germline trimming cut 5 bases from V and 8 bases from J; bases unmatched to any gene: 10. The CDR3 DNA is TGTGCCAGCAGCCCCCGGCGACTAGCGGGAGTTCATGAGCAGTTCTTC. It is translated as CASSPRRLAGVHEQFF. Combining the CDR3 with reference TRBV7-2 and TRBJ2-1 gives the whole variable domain GAGVSQSPSNKVTEKGKDVELRCDPISGHTALYWYRQSLGQGLEFLIYFQGNSAPDKSGLPSDRFSAERTGGSVSTLTIQRTQQEDSAVYLCASSPRRLAGVHEQFFGPGTRLTVL.

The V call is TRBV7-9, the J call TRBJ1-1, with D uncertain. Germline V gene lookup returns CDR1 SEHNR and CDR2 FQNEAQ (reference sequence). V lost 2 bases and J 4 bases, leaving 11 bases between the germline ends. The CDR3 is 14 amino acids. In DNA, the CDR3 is TGTGCCAGCAGCTTACCAGTTACCGTCACTGAAGCTTTCTTT. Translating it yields CASSLPVTVTEAFF.

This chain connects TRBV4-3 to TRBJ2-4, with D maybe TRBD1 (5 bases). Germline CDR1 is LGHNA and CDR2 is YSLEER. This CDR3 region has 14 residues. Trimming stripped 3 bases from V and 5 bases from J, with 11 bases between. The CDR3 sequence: CASSHIYRQNIQYF. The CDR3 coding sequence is TGCGCCAGCAGCCACATTTACAGGCAAAACATTCAGTACTTC.

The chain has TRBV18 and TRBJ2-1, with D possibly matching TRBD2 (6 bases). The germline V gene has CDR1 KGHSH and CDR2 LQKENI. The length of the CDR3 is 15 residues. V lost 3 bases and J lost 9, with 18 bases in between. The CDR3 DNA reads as TGTGCCAGCTCACCGTTATACGGGAGCGGTAGTGAGCAGTTCTTC. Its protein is CASSPLYGSGSEQFF.

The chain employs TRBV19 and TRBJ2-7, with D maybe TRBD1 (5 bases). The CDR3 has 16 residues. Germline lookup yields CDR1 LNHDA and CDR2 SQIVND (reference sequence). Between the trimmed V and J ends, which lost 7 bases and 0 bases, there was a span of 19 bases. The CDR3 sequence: CASITFRDSNSYEQYF. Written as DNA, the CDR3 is TGTGCCAGTATCACTTTTCGCGACAGTAACTCCTACGAGCAGTACTTC.

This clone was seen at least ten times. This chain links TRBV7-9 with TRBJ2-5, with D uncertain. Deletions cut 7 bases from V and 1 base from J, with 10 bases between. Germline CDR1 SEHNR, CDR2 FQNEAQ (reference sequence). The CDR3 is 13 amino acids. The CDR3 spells CASTLRGQETQYF. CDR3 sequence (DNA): TGTGCCAGCACACTACGAGGCCAAGAGACCCAGTACTTC. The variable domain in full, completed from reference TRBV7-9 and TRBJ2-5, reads DTGVSQNPRHKITKRGQNVTFRCDPISEHNRLYWYRQTLGQGPEFLTYFQNEAQLEKSRLLSDRFSAERPKGSFSTLEIQRTEQGDSAMYLCASTLRGQETQYFGPGTRLLVL.

This chain's CDR3 is CASSSPGLEIYEQYF. DNA of the CDR3: TGCGCCAGCAGCTCGCCGGGACTAGAGATCTACGAGCAGTACTTC. The V and J genes are TRBV5-1 and TRBJ2-7; the match to TRBD2 covers 8 bases. CDR1 and CDR2 from the germline V gene are SGHRS and YFSETQ. J lost 3 bases, V lost 3 bases, and 8 bases had no gene match. The CDR3 length is 15 residues. The whole variable domain, filled in from reference TRBV5-1 and TRBJ2-7, reads KAGVTQTPRYLIKTRGQQVTLSCSPISGHRSVSWYQQTPGQGLQFLFEYFSETQRNKGNFPGRFSGRQFSNSRSEMNVSTLELGDSALYLCASSSPGLEIYEQYFGPGTRLTVT.

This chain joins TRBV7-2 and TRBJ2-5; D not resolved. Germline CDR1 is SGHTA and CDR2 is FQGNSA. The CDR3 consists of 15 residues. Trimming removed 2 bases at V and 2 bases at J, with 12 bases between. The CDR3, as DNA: TGTGCCAGCAGCTTACTTTGGGCAGCTCAAGAGACCCAGTACTTC. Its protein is CASSLLWAAQETQYF.

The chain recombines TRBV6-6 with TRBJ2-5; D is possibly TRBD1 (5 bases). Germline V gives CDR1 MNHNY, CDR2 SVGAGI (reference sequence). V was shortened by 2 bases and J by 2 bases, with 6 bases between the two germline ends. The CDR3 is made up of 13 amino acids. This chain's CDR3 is CASSYRGQETQYF. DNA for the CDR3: TGTGCCAGCAGTTACAGGGGTCAAGAGACCCAGTACTTC.

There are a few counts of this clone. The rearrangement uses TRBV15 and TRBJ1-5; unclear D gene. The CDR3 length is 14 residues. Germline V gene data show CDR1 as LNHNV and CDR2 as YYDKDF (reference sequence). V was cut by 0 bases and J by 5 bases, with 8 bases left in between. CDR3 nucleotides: TGTGCCACCAGCAGAGACAGAAATTATCAGCCCCAGCATTTT. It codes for CATSRDRNYQPQHF.

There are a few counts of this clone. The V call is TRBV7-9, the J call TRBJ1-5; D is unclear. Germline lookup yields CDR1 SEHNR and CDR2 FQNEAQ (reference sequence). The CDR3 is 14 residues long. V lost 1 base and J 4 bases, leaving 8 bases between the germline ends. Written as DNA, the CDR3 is TGTGCCAGCAGCTTAGGGTGGCCAAATCAGCCCCAGCATTTT. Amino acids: CASSLGWPNQPQHF.

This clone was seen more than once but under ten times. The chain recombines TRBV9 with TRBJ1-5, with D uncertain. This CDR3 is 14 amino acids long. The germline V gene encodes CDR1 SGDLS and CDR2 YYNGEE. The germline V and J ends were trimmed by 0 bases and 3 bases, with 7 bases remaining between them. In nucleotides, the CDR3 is TGTGCCAGCAGCGTAGGGGCCCTCAATCAGCCCCAGCATTTT. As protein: CASSVGALNQPQHF. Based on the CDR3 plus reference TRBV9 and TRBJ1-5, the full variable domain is DSGVTQTPKHLITATGQRVTLRCSPRSGDLSVYWYQQSLDQGLQFLIQYYNGEERAKGNILERFSAQQFPDLHSELNLSSLELGDSALYFCASSVGALNQPQHFGDGTRLSIL.

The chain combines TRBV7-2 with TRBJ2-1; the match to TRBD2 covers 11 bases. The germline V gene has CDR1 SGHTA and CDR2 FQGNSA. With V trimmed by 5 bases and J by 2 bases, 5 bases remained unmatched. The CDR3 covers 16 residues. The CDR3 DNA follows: TGTGCCAGCAGCCCGATTAGCGGGAGGGCCTACAATGAGCAGTTCTTC. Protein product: CASSPISGRAYNEQFF.

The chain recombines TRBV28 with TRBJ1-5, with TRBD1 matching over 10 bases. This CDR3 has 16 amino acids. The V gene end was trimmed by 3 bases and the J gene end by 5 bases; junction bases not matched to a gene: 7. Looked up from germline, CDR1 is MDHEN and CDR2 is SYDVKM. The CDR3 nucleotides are TGTGCCAGCAGTTTTTCCCCCGGGACAGGGGATCAGCCCCAGCATTTT. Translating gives CASSFSPGTGDQPQHF.

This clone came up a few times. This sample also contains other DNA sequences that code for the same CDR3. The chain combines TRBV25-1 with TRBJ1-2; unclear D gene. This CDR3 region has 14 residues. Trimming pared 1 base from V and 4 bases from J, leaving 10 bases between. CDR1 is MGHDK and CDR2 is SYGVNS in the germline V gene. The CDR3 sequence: CASSESSGGYGYTF. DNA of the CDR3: TGTGCCAGCAGTGAATCTTCAGGTGGCTATGGCTACACCTTC.

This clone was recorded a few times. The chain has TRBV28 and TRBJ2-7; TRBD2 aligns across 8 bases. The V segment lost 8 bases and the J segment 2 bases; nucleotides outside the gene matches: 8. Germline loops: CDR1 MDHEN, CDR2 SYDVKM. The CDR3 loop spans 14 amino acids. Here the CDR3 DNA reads TGTGCCAGCTTACCGGGGGGGGAAACCTACGAGCAGTACTTC. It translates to CASLPGGETYEQYF.

CDR3 sequence: CASSLLDRGPGANVLTF. CDR3 coding DNA: TGTGCCAGCAGCTTATTGGACAGGGGGCCCGGGGCCAACGTCCTGACTTTC. This chain connects TRBV11-2 to TRBJ2-6; 11 nucleotides agree with TRBD1. This CDR3 is 17 amino acids long. Germline assignment: CDR1 SGHAT and CDR2 FQNNGV. With 2 bases clipped from V and 4 bases from J, the junction kept 4 bases outside the gene matches.

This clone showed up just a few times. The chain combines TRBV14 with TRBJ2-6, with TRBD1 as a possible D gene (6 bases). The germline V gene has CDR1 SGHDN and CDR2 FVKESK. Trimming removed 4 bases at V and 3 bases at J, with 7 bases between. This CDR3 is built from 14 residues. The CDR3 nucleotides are TGTGCCAGCAGCCGGACAGATGGGGCCAACGTCCTGACTTTC. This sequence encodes CASSRTDGANVLTF.

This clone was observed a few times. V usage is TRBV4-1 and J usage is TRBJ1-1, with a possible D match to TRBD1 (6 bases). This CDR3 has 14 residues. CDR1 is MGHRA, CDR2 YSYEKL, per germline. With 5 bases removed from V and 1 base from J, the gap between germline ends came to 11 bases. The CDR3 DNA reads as TGCGCCAGCAGCTCTGGACAGTGGAACACTGAAGCTTTCTTT. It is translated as CASSSGQWNTEAFF.

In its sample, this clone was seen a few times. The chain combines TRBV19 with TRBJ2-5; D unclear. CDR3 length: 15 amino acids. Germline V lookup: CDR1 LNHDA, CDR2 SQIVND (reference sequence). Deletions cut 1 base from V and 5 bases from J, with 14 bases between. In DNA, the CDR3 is TGTGCCAGTAGTATAGTTCTCGGTCGAACGGAGACCCAGTACTTC. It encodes CASSIVLGRTETQYF.

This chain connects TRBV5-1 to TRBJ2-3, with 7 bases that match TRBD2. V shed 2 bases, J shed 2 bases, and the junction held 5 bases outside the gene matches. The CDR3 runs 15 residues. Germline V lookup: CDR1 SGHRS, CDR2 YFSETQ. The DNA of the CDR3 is TGCGCCAGCAGCTTTTCTAGCGGCACCACAGATACGCAGTATTTT. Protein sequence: CASSFSSGTTDTQYF.

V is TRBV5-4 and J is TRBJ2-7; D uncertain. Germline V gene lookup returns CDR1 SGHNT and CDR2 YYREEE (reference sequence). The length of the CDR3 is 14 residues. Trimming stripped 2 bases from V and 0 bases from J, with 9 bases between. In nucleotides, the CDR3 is TGTGCCAGCAGCTTTCTCAGGAACTCCTACGAGCAGTACTTC. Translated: CASSFLRNSYEQYF.

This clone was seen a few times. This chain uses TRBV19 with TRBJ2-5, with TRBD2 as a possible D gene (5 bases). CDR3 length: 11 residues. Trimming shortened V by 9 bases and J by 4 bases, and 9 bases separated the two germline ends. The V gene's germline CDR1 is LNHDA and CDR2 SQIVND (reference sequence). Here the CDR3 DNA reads TGTGCCAGCTCCGCGGGAGAGACCCAGTACTTC. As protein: CASSAGETQYF.

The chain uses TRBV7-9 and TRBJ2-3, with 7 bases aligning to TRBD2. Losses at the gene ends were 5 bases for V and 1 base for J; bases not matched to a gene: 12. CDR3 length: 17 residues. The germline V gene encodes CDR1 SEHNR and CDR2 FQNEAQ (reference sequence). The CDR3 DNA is TGTGCCAGCAGCCCCTTTCGATTGGCGGGGGGCACAGATACGCAGTATTTT. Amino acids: CASSPFRLAGGTDTQYF.